This T cell receptor (beta chain) was sequenced during a study of T cell changes during pregnancy in multiple sclerosis. The V and J ends lost 4 bases and 4 bases respectively, with 17 bases between them. The germline V gene has CDR1 SGDLS and CDR2 YYNGEE. This CDR3 spans 16 amino acids. TCRdb's copy holds only in-frame clones and misses some; the assay was immunoSEQ multiplex PCR. Of roughly 100,000 clones in the sample, roughly nine tenths were seen once. This clonotype was sampled from a female donor with multiple sclerosis, enrolled in a pregnancy study. This chain joins TRBV9 and TRBJ2-2; weak D call: TRBD2 (7 bases). The sample in question was peripheral blood, obtained after pregnancy. The CDR3, as DNA: TGTGCCAGCAGCTCAGCTGGGGGGGCGATCACCGGGGAGCTGTTTTTT. It translates to CASSSAGGAITGELFF.